This TCR beta chain was retrieved from a study of radiotherapy plus CTLA-4 blockade in lung cancer. Study as a whole: Of all patients, more than 15% responded objectively and about 34% showed disease control. Study-wide results and limits: Tumor-derived TCR clones expanded in blood after radiotherapy plus ipilimumab. Together with interferon-beta, which increased in serum after radiation, early dynamic changes in blood T cell clones were reportedly the best predictors of response.

TCRdb keeps only in-frame clones here, not all; method: immunoSEQ multiplex PCR. The data hold about 49,000 clones, with 73% observed a single time. V trimming: 6 bases; J trimming: 4 bases; junction bases outside the gene matches: 12. Looked up from germline, CDR1 is MNHNS and CDR2 is SASEGT. CDR3 length: 17 amino acids. Turning to this clone: Antigen: not known.

It was focal radiation plus CTLA-4 blockade with ipilimumab that patients with chemo-refractory metastatic non-small-cell lung cancer received. The specimen comprised peripheral blood, sampled from a patient treated with radiotherapy plus ipilimumab. The chain combines TRBV6-1 with TRBJ1-4, with 9 bases identical to TRBD1. This sequence originates from a human donor with non-small cell lung cancer who had a complete response to radiotherapy plus ipilimumab. CDR3 loop: CASREPFRTGVNEKLFF. The CDR3 nucleotides are TGTGCCAGCAGGGAACCTTTTCGGACAGGGGTTAATGAAAAACTGTTTTTT.